The present entry profiles one T cell receptor beta chain with its context. Its cognate antigen is unknown. Treatment defined: oral pan-JAK inhibitor, 5-10 mg twice daily. The J segment lost 10 bases and the V segment lost 6 bases, leaving 11 bases of the junction unmatched. The CDR3 has 13 amino acids. Germline lookup yields CDR1 MNHEY and CDR2 SVGAGI. This record comes from a study of CD8+ T cells in alopecia areata. About the study: Scoring of treated patients' severity used the percentage of affected scalp area.

Points from the study as a whole: Baseline CD8+ expansion's link to response remains uncertain, as there was one nonresponder.

Extraction and reverse transcription of RNA yielded cDNA as the sequencing template. TCRdb keeps only in-frame clones here, not all; method: immunoSEQ multiplex PCR. There are approximately 300,000 clones in the sample; more than 45% occur only once, and around 1.7% lies in the top ten. The clonotype comes from a human donor with alopecia areata. The sequenced sample was CD4+ T cells sorted from blood, obtained at week 24, from a patient treated with tofacitinib. This chain joins TRBV6-5 and TRBJ1-1, with 7 positions matching TRBD1. In DNA, the CDR3 is TGTGCCAGCAGCCGAACAGGGGAAAGAGCAGCTTTCTTT. Amino acids: CASSRTGERAAFF.